Presented here are 26 T cell receptor beta chains from one specimen sequenced in a study of T cells in tuberculosis. Repertoires were generated with immunoSEQ multiplex PCR, while TCRdb's copy carries only in-frame clones and drops some. The sample lists about 24,000 clones, nearly 97% seen once, with about 9.8% in the top ten. The sequencing sample was made of PBMCs. These receptors originate from a donor aged 5-35 years with latent tuberculosis or without tuberculosis infection.

The chain is built from TRBV5-5 and TRBJ2-7; 8 bases map to TRBD1. The J segment lost 5 bases and the V segment lost 0 bases, leaving 7 bases of the junction unmatched. From germline, CDR1 is SGHKS and CDR2 YYEKEE (reference sequence). This CDR3 spans 15 amino acids. The CDR3 bases are TGTGCCAGCAGCTTGGTGGCGACAGGGGACAACGAGCAGTACGTC. Protein product: CASSLVATGDNEQYV.

This clone is labeled as medium-sized. Other DNA sequences of this sample code for an identical CDR3. The rearrangement links TRBV4-1 to TRBJ1-4; the D is unclear. Trimming removed 2 bases from V and 7 bases from J, with 11 bases in between. This CDR3 has 14 amino acids. Germline lookup yields CDR1 MGHRA and CDR2 YSYEKL. CDR3 protein: CASSQRAGGEKLFF. The CDR3 region has the DNA TGCGCCAGCAGCCAAAGAGCAGGAGGTGAAAAACTGTTTTTT.

The chain links TRBV7-6 to TRBJ2-3, with TRBD2 identical over 9 bases. V was pared by 5 bases and J by 7 bases, with 7 bases of the junction left unmatched. The CDR3 sequence is 14 residues long. Looked up from germline, CDR1 is SGHVS and CDR2 is FNYEAQ. CDR3 sequence (DNA): TGTGCCAGCAGCGGAGGCGGGGGGGGTTATACGCAGTATTTT. Residues: CASSGGGGGYTQYF.

The chain employs TRBV11-3 and TRBJ2-2; D may be TRBD1 (5 bases). CDR1 is SGHNT and CDR2 is YENEEA in the germline V gene. The ends were cut back, 5 bases at V and 0 bases at J, with 13 bases in the middle. This CDR3 comprises 16 residues. CDR3 amino acids: CASSTRWGSNTGELFF. As DNA, the CDR3 is TGTGCCAGCAGCACCAGGTGGGGCTCGAACACCGGGGAGCTGTTTTTT.

This clone was picked up one time. V gene TRBV28 combines with J gene TRBJ1-6, with TRBD1 matching 12 bases. Germline values: CDR1 MDHEN, CDR2 SYDVKM. CDR3 length equals 18 residues. With 3 bases clipped from V and 6 bases from J, the junction kept 9 bases outside the gene matches. The chain's CDR3 is CASSFSGTGGAGNSPLHF. CDR3 bases: TGTGCCAGCAGTTTTAGTGGGACAGGGGGCGCAGGTAATTCACCCCTCCACTTT.

This clone appeared once. CDR3: CASSPGAYEQYF. CDR3 coding DNA: TGTGCCAGTAGTCCGGGGGCCTACGAGCAGTACTTC. The chain links TRBV19 to TRBJ2-7, with TRBD2 as a possible D gene (6 bases). Germline CDR1 LNHDA, CDR2 SQIVND (reference sequence). The CDR3 is 12 amino acids. Trimming cost V 5 bases and J 2 bases, with 7 bases left between them.

V gene TRBV11-2 combines with J gene TRBJ2-3, with 9 bases aligning to TRBD2. Germline trimming cut 1 base from V and 0 bases from J; bases unmatched to any gene: 8. This CDR3 contains 18 residues. Germline V gene lookup returns CDR1 SGHAT and CDR2 FQNNGV. The CDR3 loop is CASSLGGLAGFSTDTQYF. CDR3 DNA: TGTGCCAGCAGCTTAGGAGGGCTAGCGGGGTTCAGCACAGATACGCAGTATTTT.

The V and J genes are TRBV5-1 and TRBJ2-1; 10 nucleotides line up with TRBD1. CDR3 length equals 15 residues. Germline-derived CDR1 and CDR2 are SGHRS and YFSETQ. Losses at the gene ends were 3 bases for V and 5 bases for J; bases not matched to a gene: 5. This chain's CDR3 is CASSWGQGRNNEQFF. Written as DNA, the CDR3 is TGCGCCAGCAGCTGGGGACAGGGGAGGAACAATGAGCAGTTCTTC.

The chain is built from TRBV2 and TRBJ2-7; 11 bases map to TRBD1. The germline gives CDR1 SNHLY, CDR2 FYNNEI. With V trimmed by 4 bases and J by 3 bases, 8 bases remained unmatched. The CDR3 totals 16 residues. The CDR3 loop reads CASSAVRTGGVYEQYF. The CDR3 DNA reads as TGTGCCAGCAGTGCTGTTAGGACAGGGGGCGTCTACGAGCAGTACTTC.

This chain joins TRBV27 and TRBJ1-5; tentatively, D is TRBD1 (6 bases). With 1 base removed from V and 9 bases from J, the gap between germline ends came to 19 bases. From germline, CDR1 is MNHEY and CDR2 SMNVEV (reference sequence). This CDR3 has 16 amino acids. The CDR3 nucleotides are TGTGCCAGCAGTTTATGCCGGTTAGGCACAGGGTGGCCCCAGCATTTT. This codes for CASSLCRLGTGWPQHF.

The gene calls are TRBV5-8 and TRBJ1-5; D is unresolved. This CDR3 spans 11 amino acids. Germline assignment: CDR1 SGHTS and CDR2 YDEGEE. Trimming cost V 2 bases and J 6 bases, with 3 bases left between them. The CDR3 DNA follows: TGTGCCAGCAGCTTTCTTCAGCCCCAGCATTTT. This translates into CASSFLQPQHF. The complete variable domain, with remaining parts taken from reference TRBV5-8 and TRBJ1-5, reads EAGVTQSPTHLIKTRGQQATLRCSPISGHTSVYWYQQALGLGLQFLLWYDEGEERNRGNFPPRFSGRQFPNYSSELNVNALELEDSALYLCASSFLQPQHFGDGTRLSIL.

The rearrangement links TRBV12-5 to TRBJ1-6; D possibly corresponds to TRBD1 (6 bases). V was clipped by 6 bases and J by 10 bases, with 10 bases between them. The CDR3 covers 12 residues. Germline V gene sequence: CDR1 LGHNT, CDR2 FRNRAP. CDR3 region: CASGVRGSPLHF. For the CDR3, the DNA is TGTGCTAGTGGCGTCAGGGGCTCACCCCTCCACTTT.

The CDR3 DNA reads TGTGCCAGCAGCGCGCCGGACGGGAGCTCCTACGAGCAGTACTTC. It is translated as CASSAPDGSSYEQYF. The rearrangement links TRBV9 to TRBJ2-7; weak D call: TRBD2 (6 bases). This CDR3 spans 15 amino acids. CDR1 SGDLS and CDR2 YYNGEE come from the germline V gene. The V end lost 3 bases, the J end lost 0 bases, and 13 bases lay between the germline ends.

The chain is built from TRBV11-2 and TRBJ1-1; unclear D gene. The CDR3 runs to 13 residues. CDR1 is SGHAT and CDR2 is FQNNGV in the germline V gene. Trimming removed 5 bases at V and 7 bases at J, with 14 bases between. The CDR3 reads CASSENFGGEAFF. In nucleotides, the CDR3 is TGTGCCAGCAGCGAGAACTTTGGCGGTGAAGCTTTCTTT.

V gene TRBV5-1 combines with J gene TRBJ2-3; D may be TRBD2 (7 bases). The germline V gene encodes CDR1 SGHRS and CDR2 YFSETQ. The CDR3 has 15 amino acids. Trimming stripped 2 bases from V and 3 bases from J, with 13 bases between. DNA of the CDR3: TGCGCCAGCAGCTTCGGGGGGCTAGGGACAGATACGCAGTATTTT. Its translation: CASSFGGLGTDTQYF.

The chain links TRBV18 to TRBJ1-4; D ambiguous. Germline CDR1 and CDR2: KGHSH and LQKENI. This CDR3 is built from 12 residues. Trimming shortened V by 3 bases and J by 10 bases, and 9 bases separated the two germline ends. Written as DNA, the CDR3 is TGTGCCAGCTCACCTAGAAACGGAAAACTGTTTTTT. Its protein product is CASSPRNGKLFF.

The CDR3, as DNA: TGTGCCAGCAGGGACGGGAGGAGAGCCTTCTCTGGAAACACCATATATTTT. It is translated as CASRDGRRAFSGNTIYF. The gene calls are TRBV25-1 and TRBJ1-3; D gene uncertain. Trimming stripped 6 bases from V and 0 bases from J, with 18 bases between. Germline CDR1 and CDR2: MGHDK and SYGVNS. The CDR3 runs 17 residues.

The genes are TRBV5-1 and TRBJ1-4; possibly TRBD1 for D (6 bases). Looked up from germline, CDR1 is SGHRS and CDR2 is YFSETQ. The V and J ends lost 0 bases and 8 bases respectively, with 14 bases between them. This CDR3 spans 15 amino acids. The CDR3 region is CASSLVGGPKEKLFF. The CDR3 bases are TGCGCCAGCAGCTTGGTCGGGGGGCCGAAGGAAAAACTGTTTTTT.

This clone has only one observation. The chain recombines TRBV6-4 with TRBJ2-3; TRBD2 matches 7 bases. The CDR3 spans 14 residues. Unmatched junction bases numbered 6, after V lost 6 bases and J lost 3 bases. Germline V gives CDR1 MRHNA, CDR2 SNTAGT. The CDR3 DNA reads as TGTGCCAGCAGGGCCCGGGGGGATACAGATACGCAGTATTTT. Its protein is CASRARGDTDTQYF.

The chain combines TRBV6-4 with TRBJ2-1; D may be TRBD1 (5 bases). CDR3 length equals 14 residues. Deletions cut 6 bases from V and 2 bases from J, with 11 bases between. CDR1 and CDR2 from the germline V gene are MRHNA and SNTAGT. CDR3 DNA sequence: TGTGCCAGCAGGGCGCGACAGACCTACAATGAGCAGTTCTTC. Translating it yields CASRARQTYNEQFF.

The rearrangement joins TRBV2 to TRBJ2-7; TRBD1 is a possible D gene (6 bases). V lost 4 bases, J lost 3 bases, and 13 bases lay in between. Germline V gene lookup returns CDR1 SNHLY and CDR2 FYNNEI. The CDR3 contains 14 residues. This chain's CDR3 is CASSGGQYIYEQYV. The CDR3 nucleotides are TGTGCCAGCAGTGGAGGACAGTATATCTACGAGCAGTACGTC.

The chain joins TRBV2 to TRBJ1-5, with D perhaps TRBD1 (5 bases). Trimming removed 4 bases from V and 5 bases from J, with 18 bases in between. This CDR3 is 16 amino acids long. Germline CDR1 reads SNHLY; CDR2 reads FYNNEI. The CDR3 DNA sequence: TGTGCCAGCAGTGGTTGGCCGGGGTGGGGGGATCAGCCCCAGCATTTT. Protein: CASSGWPGWGDQPQHF.

This sequence joins TRBV11-2 and TRBJ2-5, with a tentative D call TRBD2 (6 bases). Germline values: CDR1 SGHAT, CDR2 FQNNGV. V was trimmed by 0 bases and J by 9 bases, leaving 14 bases between them. The CDR3 runs 14 residues. The CDR3 protein is CASSLDGGEYAQYF. In DNA, the CDR3 is TGTGCCAGCAGCTTAGACGGCGGGGAATATGCCCAGTACTTC.

This CDR3 reads CASTAQGSAGGNRSPLHF. CDR3 sequence (DNA): TGTGCCAGCACCGCTCAAGGTTCGGCAGGGGGCAATCGATCACCCCTCCACTTT. The chain employs TRBV7-8 and TRBJ1-6, with 8 nucleotides matching TRBD1. The CDR3 runs 18 residues. Trimming took 7 bases from V and 10 from J; bases not matched to a gene: 21. CDR1 and CDR2 (germline): SGHVS, FQNEAQ.

This clone appeared once. The genes are TRBV4-1 and TRBJ1-5; 9 bases line up with TRBD1. V was clipped by 4 bases and J by 1 base; unmatched bases: 5. Germline CDR1 reads MGHRA; CDR2 reads YSYEKL. This CDR3 is 16 amino acids long. CDR3 amino acids: CASSPQTGGSNQPQHF. The CDR3 nucleotides read TGCGCCAGCAGCCCACAGACAGGGGGGAGCAATCAGCCCCAGCATTTT.

This chain connects TRBV4-1 to TRBJ2-7, with TRBD1 identical over 7 bases. V lost 1 base, J lost 1 base, and 1 base stayed unmatched. CDR3 length: 14 amino acids. Germline loops: CDR1 MGHRA, CDR2 YSYEKL. CDR3 nucleotides: TGCGCCAGCAGCCAAGCAGGGGGTTCCTACGAGCAGTACTTC. Encoded protein: CASSQAGGSYEQYF.